These 3 T cell receptor beta chains share one sample of origin, sequenced in a study of T cell responses to AZD1222 COVID-19 vaccine. The table came from immunoSEQ multiplex PCR; TCRdb's copy has only in-frame clones and leaves some out. The sample consists of 90,000 to 130,000 clones, around 90% of them appearing once. Sequences were derived from peripheral blood, sampled 28 days after the second AZD1222 dose. All receptors derive from an adult who received the AZD1222 COVID-19 vaccine.

J is TRBJ2-7 and V is TRBV7-2, with 7 bases aligning to TRBD2. This CDR3 comprises 15 residues. The ends lost 2 bases at V and 3 bases at J; junction bases unmatched: 7. Germline CDR1 and CDR2: SGHTA and FQGNSA. The CDR3 loop is CASSLMSGDSYEQYF. CDR3 DNA: TGTGCCAGCAGCTTAATGAGCGGGGATAGCTACGAGCAGTACTTC.

The chain employs TRBV19 and TRBJ1-5, with TRBD1 matching 7 bases. Germline CDR1 reads LNHDA; CDR2 reads SQIVND (reference sequence). This CDR3 has 17 residues. Trimming at V came to 4 bases and at J to 0 bases, leaving 9 bases not matched to a gene. As DNA, the CDR3 is TGTGCCAGTAGTACCAACAGGGGCCCTAATAGCAATCAGCCCCAGCATTTT. This gives the protein CASSTNRGPNSNQPQHF.

Concerning this clone: At one end, the junction sequence differs from germline, possibly due to a read error. The J gene is TRBJ1-4, the V gene TRBV10-3, with TRBD1 as a possible D gene (5 bases). CDR3 length: 12 residues. Germline CDR1 ENHRY, CDR2 SYGVKD. DNA for the CDR3: TGTGCCATCAGTGAACAGAGTGGGGGACCGATTTTT. Residues: CAISEQSGGPIF.